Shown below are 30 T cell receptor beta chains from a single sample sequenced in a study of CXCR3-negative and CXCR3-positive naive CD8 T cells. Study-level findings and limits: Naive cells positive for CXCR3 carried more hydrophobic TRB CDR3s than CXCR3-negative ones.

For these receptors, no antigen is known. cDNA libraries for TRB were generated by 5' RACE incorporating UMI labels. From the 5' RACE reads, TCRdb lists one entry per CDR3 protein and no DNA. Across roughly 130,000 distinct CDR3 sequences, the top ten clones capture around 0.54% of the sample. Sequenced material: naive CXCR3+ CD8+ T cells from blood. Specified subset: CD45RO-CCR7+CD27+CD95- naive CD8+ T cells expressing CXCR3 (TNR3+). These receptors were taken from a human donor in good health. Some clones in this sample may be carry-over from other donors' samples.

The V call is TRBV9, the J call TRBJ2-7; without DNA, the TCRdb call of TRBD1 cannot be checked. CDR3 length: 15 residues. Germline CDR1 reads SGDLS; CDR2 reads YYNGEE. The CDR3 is CASSVAGGDYYEQYF.

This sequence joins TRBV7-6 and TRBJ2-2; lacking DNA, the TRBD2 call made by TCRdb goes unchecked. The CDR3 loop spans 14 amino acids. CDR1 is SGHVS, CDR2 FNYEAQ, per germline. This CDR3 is CASLREGITGELFF. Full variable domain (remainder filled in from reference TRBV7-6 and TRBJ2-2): GAGVSQSPRYKVTKRGQDVALRCDPISGHVSLYWYRQALGQGPEFLTYFNYEAQQDKSGLPNDRFSAERPEGSISTLTIQRTEQRDSAMYRCASLREGITGELFFGEGSRLTVL.

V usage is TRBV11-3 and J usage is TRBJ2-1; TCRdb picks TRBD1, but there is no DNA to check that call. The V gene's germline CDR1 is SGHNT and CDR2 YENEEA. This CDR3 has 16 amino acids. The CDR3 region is CASSSPQGEPYNEQFF.

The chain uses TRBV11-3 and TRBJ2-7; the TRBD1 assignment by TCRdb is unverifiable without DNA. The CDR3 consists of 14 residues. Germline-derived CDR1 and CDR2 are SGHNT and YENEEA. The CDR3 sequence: CASSLRTGSYEQYF.

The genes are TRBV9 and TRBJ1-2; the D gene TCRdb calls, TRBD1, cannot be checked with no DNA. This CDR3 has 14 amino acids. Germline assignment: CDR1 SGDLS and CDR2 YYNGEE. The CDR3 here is CASSVASPGRGYTF. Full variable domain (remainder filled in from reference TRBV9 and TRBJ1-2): DSGVTQTPKHLITATGQRVTLRCSPRSGDLSVYWYQQSLDQGLQFLIQYYNGEERAKGNILERFSAQQFPDLHSELNLSSLELGDSALYFCASSVASPGRGYTFGSGTRLTVV.

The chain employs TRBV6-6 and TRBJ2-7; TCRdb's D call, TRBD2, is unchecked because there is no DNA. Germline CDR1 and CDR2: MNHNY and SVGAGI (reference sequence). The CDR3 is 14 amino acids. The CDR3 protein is CASSRPEGPYEQYF.

CDR3 residues: CASSQWRGRIDTEAFF. The chain uses TRBV4-3 and TRBJ1-1; TCRdb names TRBD1, which stays unverified in the absence of DNA. Germline V CDR1 and CDR2: LGHNA, YSLEER. The CDR3 totals 16 residues.

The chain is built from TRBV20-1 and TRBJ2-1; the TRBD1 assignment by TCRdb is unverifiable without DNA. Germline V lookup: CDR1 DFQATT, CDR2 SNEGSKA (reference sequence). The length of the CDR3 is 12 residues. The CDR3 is CSAWGAGPKPFF.

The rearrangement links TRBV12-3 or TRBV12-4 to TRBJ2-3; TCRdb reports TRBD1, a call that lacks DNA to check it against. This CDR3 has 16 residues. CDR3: CASTLRAGGSTDTQYF.

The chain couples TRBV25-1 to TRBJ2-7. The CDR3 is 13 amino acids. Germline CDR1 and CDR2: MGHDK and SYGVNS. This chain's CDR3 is CASRDSGTYEQYF.

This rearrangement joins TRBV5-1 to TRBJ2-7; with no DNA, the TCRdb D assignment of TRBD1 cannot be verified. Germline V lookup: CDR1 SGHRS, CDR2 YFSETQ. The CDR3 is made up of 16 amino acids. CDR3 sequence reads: CASSFRKIQGSYEQYF.

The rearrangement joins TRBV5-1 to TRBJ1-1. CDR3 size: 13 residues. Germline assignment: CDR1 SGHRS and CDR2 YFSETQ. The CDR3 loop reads CASSGGRNTEAFF.

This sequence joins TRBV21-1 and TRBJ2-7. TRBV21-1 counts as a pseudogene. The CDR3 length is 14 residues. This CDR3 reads CASSKETPRYEQYF.

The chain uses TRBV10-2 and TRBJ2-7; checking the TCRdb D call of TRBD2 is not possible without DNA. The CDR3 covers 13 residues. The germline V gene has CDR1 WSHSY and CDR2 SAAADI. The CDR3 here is CARSDGRAYEQYF.

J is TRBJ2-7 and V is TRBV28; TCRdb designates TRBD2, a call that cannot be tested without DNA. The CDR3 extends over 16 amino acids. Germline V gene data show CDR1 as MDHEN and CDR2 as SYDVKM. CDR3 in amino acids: CASRSTSGGPPNEQYF. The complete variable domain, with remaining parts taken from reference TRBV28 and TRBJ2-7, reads DVKVTQSSRYLVKRTGEKVFLECVQDMDHENMFWYRQDPGLGLRLIYFSYDVKMKEKGDIPEGYSVSREKKERFSLILESASTNQTSMYLCASRSTSGGPPNEQYFGPGTRLTVT.

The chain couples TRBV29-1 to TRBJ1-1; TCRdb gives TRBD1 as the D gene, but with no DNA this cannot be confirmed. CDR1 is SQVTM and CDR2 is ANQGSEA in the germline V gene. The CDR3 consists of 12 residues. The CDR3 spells CSALRGGTEAFF.

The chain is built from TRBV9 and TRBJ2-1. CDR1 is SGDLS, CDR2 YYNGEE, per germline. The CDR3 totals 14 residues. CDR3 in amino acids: CASSVGGPENEQFF.

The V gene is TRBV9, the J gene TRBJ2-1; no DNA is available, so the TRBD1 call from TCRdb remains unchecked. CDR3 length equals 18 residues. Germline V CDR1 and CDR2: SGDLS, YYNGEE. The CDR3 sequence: CASSAHRDIPSSYNEQFF.

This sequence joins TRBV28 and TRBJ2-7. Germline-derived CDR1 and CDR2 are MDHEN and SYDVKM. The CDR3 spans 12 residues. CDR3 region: CASSEHLYEQYF.

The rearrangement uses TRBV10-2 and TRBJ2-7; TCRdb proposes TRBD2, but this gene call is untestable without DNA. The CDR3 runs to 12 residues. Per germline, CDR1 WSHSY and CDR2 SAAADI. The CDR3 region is CASIGPSYEQYF.

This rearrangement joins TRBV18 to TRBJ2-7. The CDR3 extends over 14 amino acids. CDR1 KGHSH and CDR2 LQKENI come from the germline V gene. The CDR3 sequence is CASSRGQDSYEQYF.

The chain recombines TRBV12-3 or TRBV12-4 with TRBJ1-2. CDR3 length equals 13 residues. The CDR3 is CASSLGSWGGYTF.

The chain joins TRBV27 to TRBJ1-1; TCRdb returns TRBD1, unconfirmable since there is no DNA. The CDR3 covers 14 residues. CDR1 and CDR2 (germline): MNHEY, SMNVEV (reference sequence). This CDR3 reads CASSISQGISEAFF.

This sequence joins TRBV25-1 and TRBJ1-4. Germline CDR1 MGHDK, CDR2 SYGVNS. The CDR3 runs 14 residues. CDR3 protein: CASSADGENEKLFF.

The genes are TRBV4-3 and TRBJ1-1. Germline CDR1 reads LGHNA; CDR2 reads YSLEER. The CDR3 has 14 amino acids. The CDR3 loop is CASSQDLGLAEAFF.

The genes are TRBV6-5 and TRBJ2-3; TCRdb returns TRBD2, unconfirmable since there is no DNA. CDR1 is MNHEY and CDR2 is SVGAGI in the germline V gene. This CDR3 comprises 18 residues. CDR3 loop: CASSTTGLAGGPTDTQYF.

This CDR3 reads CASSPQRDLYEQYF. The chain employs TRBV12-3 or TRBV12-4 and TRBJ2-7; the D call from TCRdb, TRBD1, cannot be confirmed without DNA. CDR3 length: 14 residues.

The CDR3 spells CASSAGGMDQETQYF. V gene TRBV9 combines with J gene TRBJ2-5; TCRdb designates TRBD1, a call that cannot be tested without DNA. The CDR3 contains 15 residues. Germline V lookup: CDR1 SGDLS, CDR2 YYNGEE.

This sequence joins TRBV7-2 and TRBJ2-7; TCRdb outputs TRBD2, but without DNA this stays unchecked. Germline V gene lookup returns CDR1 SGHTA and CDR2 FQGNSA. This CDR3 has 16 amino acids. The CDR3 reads CASSSGTSGSLYEQYF.

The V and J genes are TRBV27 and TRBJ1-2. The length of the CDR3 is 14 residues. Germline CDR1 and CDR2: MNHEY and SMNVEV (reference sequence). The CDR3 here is CASSSYSEYYGYTF.